The following is a TCR beta chain sequence with its context. Trimming cost V 9 bases and J 3 bases, with 14 bases left between them. The length of the CDR3 is 13 residues. Germline CDR1 LNHNV, CDR2 YYDKDF (reference sequence). This record comes from a study of cytotoxic CD8 clonotypes in ibrutinib-treated CLL. The intended depth for sequencing was 1 in 200,000 to 1 in 1 million T cells. The assay was immunoSEQ multiplex PCR, and TCRdb's table has in-frame clones only and misses some. The table records some 10,000 clones, about four fifths of them present only once. The chain is built from TRBV15 and TRBJ1-2; D remains unclear. The starting material was PBMCs, obtained at disease progression, from a patient treated with ibrutinib. The receptor's source is a human donor with chronic lymphocytic leukemia. Here the CDR3 DNA reads TGTGCCACGTCATTAAGTCCGGACTATGGCTACACCTTC. It codes for CATSLSPDYGYTF. The variable domain in full, with the rest retrieved from reference TRBV15 and TRBJ1-2, is DAMVIQNPRYQVTQFGKPVTLSCSQTLNHNVMYWYQQKSSQAPKLLFHYYDKDFNNEADTPDNFQSRRPNTSFCFLDIRSPGLGDTAMYLCATSLSPDYGYTFGSGTRLTVV.